What follows is one TCR beta chain and its context. Its target is unknown. Next came a second PCR, run for about 6 to 11 cycles, which used a sample-barcoded 5' primer along with a J-beta primer mix. TCRdb fed the 5' RACE reads into MiXCR, producing one record per CDR3 protein. The sample holds roughly 1 million distinct CDR3 sequences; approximately 25% are singletons and the top ten take less than 0.85%. This sample was included in a study of blood T cells in healthy people across ages. Overall study results and limits: It was the long-lived donors that had more naive CD4+ cells and higher diversity than aged donors. Diversity of TCR beta per million T cells declined in a roughly linear way with age.

Looked up from germline, CDR1 is SGHRS and CDR2 is YFSETQ. The CDR3 loop spans 15 amino acids. V shed 4 bases and J 7 bases; nucleotides not matched to a gene: 10. This same sample was also part of a study on T cells of mothers and their children.

The receptor was derived from a girl aged 2 to 9 in good health. The rearrangement links TRBV5-1 to TRBJ2-2; 7 nucleotides align to TRBD2. Sequencing was done on a sample of blood. CDR3 bases: TGCGCCAGCAGCCAACAAGGGGAGGGGATCGGGGAGCTGTTTTTT. As protein: CASSQQGEGIGELFF.